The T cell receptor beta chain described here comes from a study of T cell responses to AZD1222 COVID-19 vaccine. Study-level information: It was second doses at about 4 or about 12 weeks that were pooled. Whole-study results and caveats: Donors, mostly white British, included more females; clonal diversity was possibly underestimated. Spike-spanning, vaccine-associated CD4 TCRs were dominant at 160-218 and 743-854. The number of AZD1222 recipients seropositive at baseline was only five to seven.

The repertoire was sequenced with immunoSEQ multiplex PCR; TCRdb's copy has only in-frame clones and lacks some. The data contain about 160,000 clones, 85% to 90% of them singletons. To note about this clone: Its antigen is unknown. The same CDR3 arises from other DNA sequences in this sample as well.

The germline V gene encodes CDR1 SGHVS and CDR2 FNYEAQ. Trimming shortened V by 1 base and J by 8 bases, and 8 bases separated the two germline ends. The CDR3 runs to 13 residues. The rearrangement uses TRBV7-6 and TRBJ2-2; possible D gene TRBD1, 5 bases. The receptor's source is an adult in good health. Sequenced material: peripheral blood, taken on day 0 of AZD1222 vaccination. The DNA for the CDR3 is TGTGCCAGCAGCTTAGGTGGGGCGGGGGAGCTGTTTTTT. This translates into CASSLGGAGELFF. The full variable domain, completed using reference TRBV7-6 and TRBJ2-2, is GAGVSQSPRYKVTKRGQDVALRCDPISGHVSLYWYRQALGQGPEFLTYFNYEAQQDKSGLPNDRFSAERPEGSISTLTIQRTEQRDSAMYRCASSLGGAGELFFGEGSRLTVL.